The table lists the clone carrying this TCR beta chain with a count of one. Its cognate antigen is unknown. Pooling covered second doses at about 4 or about 12 weeks. Looked up from germline, CDR1 is SNHLY and CDR2 is FYNNEI. V was shortened by 5 bases and J by 5 bases, with 9 bases between the two germline ends. The CDR3 runs 13 residues. This entry comes from a study of T cell responses to AZD1222 COVID-19 vaccine. The data were produced by immunoSEQ multiplex PCR, yet TCRdb's version contains in-frame clones alone and is incomplete. This sample carries 150,000 to 200,000 clones, around 90% of them seen once, and the ten largest clones take roughly 25%. General study results and limits: Spike-spanning, vaccine-associated CD4 TCRs were dominant at 160-218 and 743-854.

The TCR sequence derives from an adult who received the AZD1222 COVID-19 vaccine. The rearrangement uses TRBV2 and TRBJ2-2; D is uncertain. Sequencing used peripheral blood, obtained 28 days after the second AZD1222 dose. CDR3 sequence (DNA): TGTGCCAGCAGTCCTTCCGAGACCGGGGAGCTGTTTTTT. It encodes CASSPSETGELFF.